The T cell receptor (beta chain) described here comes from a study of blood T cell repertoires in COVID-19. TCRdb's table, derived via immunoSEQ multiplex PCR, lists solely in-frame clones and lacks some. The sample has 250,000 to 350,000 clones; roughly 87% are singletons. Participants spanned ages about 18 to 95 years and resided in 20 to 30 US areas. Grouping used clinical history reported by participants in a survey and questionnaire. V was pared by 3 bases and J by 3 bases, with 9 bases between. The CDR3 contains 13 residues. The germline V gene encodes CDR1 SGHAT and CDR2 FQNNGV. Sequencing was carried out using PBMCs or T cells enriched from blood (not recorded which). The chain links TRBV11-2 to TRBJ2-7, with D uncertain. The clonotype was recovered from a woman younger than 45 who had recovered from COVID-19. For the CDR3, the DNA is TGTGCCAGCAGCTTGCGATCCCTCTACGAGCAGTACTTC. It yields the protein CASSLRSLYEQYF.